This paragraph covers one T cell receptor beta chain sequence. This sample stems from a study of T-cell memory formation after mild COVID-19. For the study at large: Clusters were largely donor specific.

TCRalpha and TCRbeta libraries used 5'RACE with constant-segment primers and UMIs. One entry per CDR3 protein results from TCRdb running MiXCR on the 5' RACE reads. In the table there are 100,000 or so distinct CDR3 sequences, around 10% of which are singletons. V lost 3 bases and J lost 9; bases outside the gene matches: 12. CDR1 is SGDLS and CDR2 is YYNGEE in the germline V gene. The length of the CDR3 is 16 residues. This TCR was sampled from a young man who had mild COVID-19 (a few samples of this study predate the infection). Cell type and time point are not known. The sequenced material came from PBMCs or a T cell subset sorted from them (not recorded which). The chain employs TRBV9 and TRBJ2-1; 10 positions agree with TRBD2. CDR3 amino acids: CASSAEGAGGKVEQFF. In DNA form, the CDR3 reads TGTGCCAGCAGCGCCGAGGGAGCGGGGGGGAAGGTTGAGCAGTTCTTC.